The TCR beta chain under discussion was sequenced for a study of PD-1 blockade in classical Hodgkin lymphoma. Broader study findings: Factors driving the repertoire differences, possibly disease activity or prior therapy, remain undefined. Relapsed/refractory patients reportedly had lower baseline diversity than newly diagnosed patients.

This clone has a single count. Its antigen is currently unknown. V dropped 2 bases and J dropped 4 bases, with 12 bases sitting between them. The CDR3 runs 13 residues. Germline CDR1 is GTSNPN and CDR2 is SVGIG (reference sequence). Sequencing used immunoSEQ multiplex PCR; TCRdb keeps in-frame clones, though not all of them. The table shows about 22,000 clones, with nearly 90% occurring only once. The time point denotes: newly diagnosed, previously untreated cHL patient sample. Magnetic negative selection was used to purify CD4+ T cells from PBMCs that had been thawed. Newly diagnosed classical Hodgkin lymphoma PBMCs, still untreated, provided the comparison samples.

The receptor was derived from a human donor with classical Hodgkin lymphoma. Sequences were obtained from CD4+ T cells from blood. J is TRBJ2-7 and V is TRBV30; perhaps D is TRBD1 or TRBD2 (6 bases each). The CDR3 loop is CAWSLGGLYEQYF. CDR3 sequence (DNA): TGTGCCTGGAGTTTGGGGGGCTTGTACGAGCAGTACTTC. Based on the CDR3 plus reference TRBV30 and TRBJ2-7, the full variable domain is SQTIHQWPATLVQPVGSPLSLECTVEGTSNPNLYWYRQAAGRGLQLLFYSVGIGQISSEVPQNLSASRPQDRQFILSSKKLLLSDSGFYLCAWSLGGLYEQYFGPGTRLTVT.